This T cell receptor beta chain was sequenced in a study of shared clonotypes between healthy human individuals. Study-wide context: Each donor had three CD4 naive, three CD4 memory, two CD8 naive and one CD8 memory plate. General study points: Blood alone was sampled, and tissue repertoires likely differ.

The CDR3 has 15 residues. The V segment lost 4 bases and the J segment 8 bases; nucleotides outside the gene matches: 7. Germline V gene lookup returns CDR1 SGHRS and CDR2 YFSETQ. As regards this clone: Its antigen is currently unknown.

Every subset's genomic DNA went evenly onto several immunoSEQ plates. In the study's own analysis: There were no quality scores in the junction-only immunoSEQ sequences, so filtering differed. The method was immunoSEQ multiplex PCR; TCRdb's version includes in-frame clones alone and lacks a portion of them. Clonal size and the V and J genes are those of that table, whereas D and trimming came from the DNA. The sample yields more than 2 million clones, 90% to 96% seen once. The clonotype originates from a man between 18 and 29 years old in good health. This sequence joins TRBV5-1 and TRBJ1-6; TRBD1 matches 9 bases. Sample: naive CD4+ T cells sorted from blood. The subset here: CD45RA+ positively selected. The chain's CDR3 is CASSAAGTGYSPLHF. The CDR3, as DNA: TGCGCCAGCAGCGCAGCCGGGACAGGGTATTCACCCCTCCACTTT. Full variable domain (rest looked up from reference TRBV5-1 and TRBJ1-6): KAGVTQTPRYLIKTRGQQVTLSCSPISGHRSVSWYQQTPGQGLQFLFEYFSETQRNKGNFPGRFSGRQFSNSRSEMNVSTLELGDSALYLCASSAAGTGYSPLHFGNGTRLTVT.